These 31 T cell receptor beta chains were sequenced from one sample in a study of regulatory and conventional T cells in RAG deficiency (dated by TCRdb to 2016 to 2017). Library construction relied on the immunoSEQ multiplex PCR assay. What TCRdb holds here is the immuneACCESS table cut down to in-frame rearrangements. Part of the clones is not present; checked against another copy, under half of the missing clones reflect an unresolved V gene, and the others are unexplained. The sample records more than 30,000 clones, just under 90% of which are singletons. The ten largest account for under 7% of the sample. These data also formed part of another study, on regulatory T cells. The second paper states: For the multiplex PCR, 52 forward TRBV primers and 13 reverse TRBJ primers were used, and amplification bias was corrected with both assay-based and computational methods.

The sequenced sample was CD8+ T cells sorted from blood. These receptors came from a human donor in good health.

The chain couples TRBV9 to TRBJ2-1; the match to TRBD2 covers 8 bases. CDR3 length: 15 amino acids. J gave up 10 bases and V 0 bases, and 9 bases lay outside the gene matches. The germline V gene encodes CDR1 SGDLS and CDR2 YYNGEE. The CDR3 reads CASSVGGTRAQEQFF. CDR3 DNA sequence: TGTGCCAGCAGCGTAGGAGGGACTAGGGCTCAGGAGCAGTTCTTC.

V gene TRBV9 combines with J gene TRBJ2-2; possibly TRBD2 for D (6 bases). The ends were cut back, 4 bases at V and 2 bases at J, with 12 bases in the middle. CDR1 is SGDLS and CDR2 is YYNGEE in the germline V gene. This CDR3 region has 15 residues. The CDR3 DNA follows: TGTGCCAGCAGCTATTCGGGGGATAACACCGGGGAGCTGTTTTTT. Its translation is CASSYSGDNTGELFF. The full variable domain, with the rest looked up from reference TRBV9 and TRBJ2-2, is DSGVTQTPKHLITATGQRVTLRCSPRSGDLSVYWYQQSLDQGLQFLIQYYNGEERAKGNILERFSAQQFPDLHSELNLSSLELGDSALYFCASSYSGDNTGELFFGEGSRLTVL.

In this sample, this clone turned up a few times. This sequence joins TRBV21-1 and TRBJ2-2; the table's D call of TRBD2 was not tested on the DNA. TRBV21-1 is designated a pseudogene. The CDR3 sequence is 14 residues long. CDR3 coding DNA: TGTGCCAGCACCGCGGGACGGAACACCGGGGAGCTGTTTTTT. Its translation: CASTAGRNTGELFF.

This clone showed up just once. This sequence joins TRBV15 and TRBJ2-2; D remains ambiguous. The CDR3 sequence is 14 residues long. The germline gives CDR1 LNHNV, CDR2 YYDKDF (reference sequence). Trimming left V 0 bases short and J 2 bases short, with 4 bases between. The CDR3 nucleotides are TGTGCCACCAGCAGAGATCGTAACACCGGGGAGCTGTTTTTT. It codes for CATSRDRNTGELFF.

The V call is TRBV5-6, the J call TRBJ1-2, with D tentatively TRBD1 (5 bases). Trimming shortened V by 2 bases and J by 4 bases, and 15 bases separated the two germline ends. The germline V gene encodes CDR1 SGHDT and CDR2 YYEEEE. CDR3 length equals 15 residues. CDR3 amino acids: CASSFGAGRVYGYTF. The CDR3 region has the DNA TGTGCCAGCAGCTTCGGGGCAGGGAGGGTCTATGGCTACACCTTC.

The chain couples TRBV29-1 to TRBJ2-2, with 7 bases identical to TRBD2. CDR1 and CDR2 from the germline V gene are SQVTM and ANQGSEA. Trimming took 5 bases from V and 4 from J; bases not matched to a gene: 10. CDR3 length equals 15 residues. CDR3 nucleotide sequence: TGCAGCGTTTTATCGGCGGGAGACCTCACCGGGGAGCTGTTTTTT. It translates to CSVLSAGDLTGELFF.

The chain links TRBV14 to TRBJ1-1; D unresolved. CDR3 length: 15 residues. Trimming left V 3 bases short and J 2 bases short, with 13 bases between. The germline CDR1 and CDR2 sequences are SGHDN and FVKESK. CDR3 amino acids: CASSHGEAYNTEAFF. CDR3 DNA sequence: TGTGCCAGCAGCCACGGGGAAGCTTACAACACTGAAGCTTTCTTT.

The chain uses TRBV19 and TRBJ1-2; 8 bases match TRBD1. CDR3 length: 14 amino acids. From germline, CDR1 is LNHDA and CDR2 SQIVND (reference sequence). The V gene end was trimmed by 5 bases and the J gene end by 3 bases; junction bases not matched to a gene: 5. As DNA, the CDR3 is TGTGCCAGTAGTCCTGGACAGGGTGACTATGGCTACACCTTC. This translates into CASSPGQGDYGYTF.

Comments on this clone: The germline gene is not matched at one end of the junction; a read error may be the cause. The rearrangement links TRBV5-3 to TRBJ1-5; possible D gene TRBD1, 6 bases. TRBV5-3 is identified as an open reading frame with a role that is uncertain. The CDR3 sequence is 14 residues long. The CDR3 nucleotides are TGTGCCAGCAGCTTGGGGGCAGGTTCGGAGCCCCAGCATTTT. It yields the protein CASSLGAGSEPQHF.

V and J are TRBV5-8 and TRBJ2-1, with 10 bases identical to TRBD2. In germline, CDR1 is SGHTS, CDR2 YDEGEE. The CDR3 is made up of 17 amino acids. V trimming: 3 bases; J trimming: 1 base; junction bases outside the gene matches: 7. The CDR3 coding sequence is TGTGCCAGCAGCTCCCGGACTAGCGGATTATCCTACAATGAGCAGTTCTTC. It codes for CASSSRTSGLSYNEQFF.

The V call is TRBV7-6, the J call TRBJ2-1; 11 bases match TRBD2. The V gene end was trimmed by 4 bases and the J gene end by 7 bases; junction bases not matched to a gene: 6. This CDR3 comprises 15 residues. The germline gives CDR1 SGHVS, CDR2 FNYEAQ. The chain's CDR3 is CASSSLGTSGNEQFF. The CDR3 coding sequence is TGTGCCAGCAGCTCTCTCGGGACTAGCGGTAATGAGCAGTTCTTC.

This clone was detected a few times. The chain recombines TRBV14 with TRBJ1-5, with D uncertain. Looked up from germline, CDR1 is SGHDN and CDR2 is FVKESK. V lost 1 base to trimming and J lost 2 bases, with 6 bases between them. This CDR3 comprises 14 residues. CDR3 in amino acids: CASSQGRGNQPQHF. Written as DNA, the CDR3 is TGTGCCAGCAGCCAAGGACGGGGCAATCAGCCCCAGCATTTT. Supplemented by reference TRBV14 and TRBJ1-5, the full variable domain reads EAGVTQFPSHSVIEKGQTVTLRCDPISGHDNLYWYRRVMGKEIKFLLHFVKESKQDESGMPNNRFLAERTGGTYSTLKVQPAELEDSGVYFCASSQGRGNQPQHFGDGTRLSIL.

V usage is TRBV9 and J usage is TRBJ2-7, with TRBD1 identical over 7 bases. The CDR3 extends over 14 amino acids. Trimming cost V 4 bases and J 2 bases; bases outside gene matches: 6. Germline CDR1 is SGDLS and CDR2 is YYNGEE. CDR3 sequence reads: CASSITGEPYEQYF. The CDR3 DNA reads as TGTGCCAGCAGCATCACAGGGGAGCCCTACGAGCAGTACTTC.

This clone occurred a few times. The chain employs TRBV28 and TRBJ1-6; D is unresolved. The CDR3 length is 13 residues. Germline CDR1 and CDR2: MDHEN and SYDVKM. Trimming shortened V by 5 bases and J by 7 bases, and 9 bases separated the two germline ends. CDR3 residues: CASSLTLNSPLHF. Written as DNA, the CDR3 is TGTGCCAGCAGTCTGACACTCAATTCACCCCTCCACTTT.

The chain links TRBV5-4 to TRBJ2-3; the D gene is possibly TRBD1 (6 bases). Trimming shortened V by 3 bases and J by 3 bases, and 17 bases separated the two germline ends. The CDR3 runs to 16 residues. Germline loops: CDR1 SGHNT, CDR2 YYREEE (reference sequence). CDR3 in DNA: TGTGCCAGCAGCTCGGACAGCTATAAGAGGACAGATACGCAGTATTTT. Amino acid sequence: CASSSDSYKRTDTQYF.

This clone was counted only a few times. The chain couples TRBV28 to TRBJ2-7; the D gene is possibly TRBD2 (6 bases). CDR3 size: 16 residues. Per germline, CDR1 MDHEN and CDR2 SYDVKM. Trimming left V 3 bases short and J 2 bases short, with 17 bases between. CDR3 sequence (DNA): TGTGCCAGCAGTTTCTCTCTAGCGACTCTTACCTACGAGCAGTACTTC. The encoded protein is CASSFSLATLTYEQYF.

The V call is TRBV5-5, the J call TRBJ2-7, with 9 positions matching TRBD1. The CDR3 is made up of 14 amino acids. Unmatched junction bases numbered 7, after V lost 5 bases and J lost 4 bases. The germline V gene has CDR1 SGHKS and CDR2 YYEKEE (reference sequence). For the CDR3, the DNA is TGTGCCAGCAGTTACACAGGGGGCGGGTACGAGCAGTACTTC. Its translation: CASSYTGGGYEQYF.

The J gene is TRBJ2-7, the V gene TRBV5-1; D unresolved. CDR3 length equals 13 residues. Germline lookup yields CDR1 SGHRS and CDR2 YFSETQ. The V end lost 0 bases, the J end lost 2 bases, and 6 bases lay between the germline ends. The CDR3 DNA reads TGCGCCAGCAGCTTGGCGCCGACCTACGAGCAGTACTTC. It codes for CASSLAPTYEQYF.

V usage is TRBV7-6 and J usage is TRBJ1-6; no definite D call. The CDR3 has 15 residues. Germline values: CDR1 SGHVS, CDR2 FNYEAQ. Between the trimmed V and J ends, which lost 1 base and 5 bases, there was a span of 9 bases. The CDR3 nucleotides read TGTGCCAGCAGCTTAGATGGGAAAAATAATTCACCCCTCCACTTT. This encodes CASSLDGKNNSPLHF.

The chain couples TRBV6-6 to TRBJ2-7, with D possibly TRBD1 on 6 matching bases. The CDR3 is 13 residues long. Germline CDR1 and CDR2: MNHNY and SVGAGI (reference sequence). Trimming took off 8 bases at V and 4 bases at J, with 15 bases between the two ends. The CDR3 DNA reads as TGTGCCAGCTCCGCAGGACAGCTATACGAGCAGTACTTC. Amino acids: CASSAGQLYEQYF.

V usage is TRBV28 and J usage is TRBJ1-6; 9 bases are shared with TRBD1. The CDR3 covers 14 residues. The V gene's germline CDR1 is MDHEN and CDR2 SYDVKM. J gave up 10 bases and V 4 bases, and 5 bases lay outside the gene matches. CDR3 in amino acids: CASSWTGVASPLHF. For the CDR3, the DNA is TGTGCCAGCAGTTGGACAGGGGTCGCCTCACCCCTCCACTTT.

To note about this clone: Other DNA sequences in the same sample also yield this CDR3. J is TRBJ2-7 and V is TRBV28, with 11 bases fitting TRBD1. Germline loops: CDR1 MDHEN, CDR2 SYDVKM. CDR3 length: 13 residues. V lost 10 bases and J lost 3; bases outside the gene matches: 5. CDR3 sequence reads: CATRDRGFYEQYF. The CDR3 DNA is TGTGCCACACGGGACAGGGGGTTCTACGAGCAGTACTTC.

This clone was seen more than once but under ten times. V is TRBV7-9 and J is TRBJ1-3, with a possible D match to TRBD1 (5 bases). Per the germline V gene, CDR1 is SEHNR and CDR2 is FQNEAQ (reference sequence). Trimming removed 4 bases at V and 0 bases at J, with 13 bases between. The CDR3 covers 16 residues. In nucleotides, the CDR3 is TGTGCCAGCAGCTCGGAGACAGAAGACTCTGGAAACACCATATATTTT. As protein: CASSSETEDSGNTIYF.

The chain employs TRBV7-9 and TRBJ1-1; D remains ambiguous. Trimming pared 3 bases from V and 1 base from J, leaving 6 bases between. The germline gives CDR1 SEHNR, CDR2 FQNEAQ (reference sequence). The CDR3 extends over 13 amino acids. DNA of the CDR3: TGTGCCAGCAGCTTCCCGAGGAACACTGAAGCTTTCTTT. It translates to CASSFPRNTEAFF.

V and J are TRBV5-5 and TRBJ2-7; D is possibly TRBD2 (6 bases). CDR3 length: 14 amino acids. V was clipped by 4 bases and J by 2 bases, with 13 bases between them. Germline V lookup: CDR1 SGHKS, CDR2 YYEKEE (reference sequence). CDR3 in amino acids: CASSPGGVPYEQYF. In DNA, the CDR3 is TGTGCCAGCAGCCCCGGCGGGGTTCCCTACGAGCAGTACTTC.

The V and J genes are TRBV6-1 and TRBJ1-4, with 7 bases lining up with TRBD1. CDR3 size: 13 residues. Germline lookup yields CDR1 MNHNS and CDR2 SASEGT. The V and J ends lost 6 bases and 8 bases, in that order; junction bases with no gene match: 6. The CDR3 sequence: CASRGRTGEKLFF. CDR3 coding DNA: TGTGCCAGCAGGGGCCGGACAGGCGAAAAACTGTTTTTT.

The chain is built from TRBV27 and TRBJ1-1; possible D gene TRBD1, 5 bases. Germline CDR1 reads MNHEY; CDR2 reads SMNVEV (reference sequence). The V and J ends lost 4 bases and 0 bases respectively, with 12 bases between them. This CDR3 has 15 amino acids. In DNA, the CDR3 is TGTGCCAGCAGTTCGTCAGGGTATATGAACACTGAAGCTTTCTTT. Its protein is CASSSSGYMNTEAFF.

The gene calls are TRBV19 and TRBJ1-5; 11 bases align to TRBD1. This CDR3 spans 13 amino acids. Germline lookup yields CDR1 LNHDA and CDR2 SQIVND (reference sequence). V trimming: 8 bases; J trimming: 4 bases; junction bases outside the gene matches: 1. CDR3 DNA sequence: TGTGCCAGTGGGACAGGGGGTAATCAGCCCCAGCATTTT. Protein: CASGTGGNQPQHF.

The chain has TRBV28 and TRBJ1-1; the D is unclear. The CDR3 covers 12 residues. Germline CDR1 MDHEN, CDR2 SYDVKM. Trimming stripped 5 bases from V and 4 bases from J, with 8 bases between. CDR3 amino acids: CASSPEATEAFF. The CDR3 region has the DNA TGTGCCAGCAGTCCGGAGGCCACTGAAGCTTTCTTT.

The gene calls are TRBV19 and TRBJ1-4; D remains unclear. Trimming left V 2 bases short and J 4 bases short, with 5 bases between. Germline V gene data show CDR1 as LNHDA and CDR2 as SQIVND (reference sequence). This CDR3 comprises 13 residues. The CDR3 nucleotides read TGTGCCAGTAGTATACGGAATAATGAAAAACTGTTTTTT. Protein sequence: CASSIRNNEKLFF.

V and J are TRBV11-2 and TRBJ2-7; D is possibly TRBD2 (7 bases). Per germline, CDR1 SGHAT and CDR2 FQNNGV. The CDR3 has 16 residues. V dropped 4 bases and J dropped 0 bases, with 16 bases sitting between them. CDR3: CASSYRTGGDSYEQYF. The DNA for the CDR3 is TGTGCCAGCAGCTACCGCACGGGGGGCGACTCCTACGAGCAGTACTTC.